This T cell receptor beta chain appears in the sequencing data of a study of cytomegalovirus exposure and HLA in healthy donors. Background on the study: The same platform used for the roughly 650 first-cohort repertoires was also used for the 120 or so validation repertoires, as a later analysis reported.

A note on this clone: Its target is unknown.

Study outcomes and limitations: Whilst most TCR sequences proved rare, a subset of public TCRs occurred across many donors. In vitro experiments confirmed that three CMV-associated chains were specific for CMV antigens. One later analysis, an examination of the 120 validation repertoires, found that first-cohort TCR clusters tended to co-occur in them.

TCRdb's table, derived via immunoSEQ multiplex PCR, lists solely in-frame clones and lacks some. The table has about 150,000 clones, 75% to 90% seen once. V lost 0 bases and J 13 bases, leaving 13 bases between the germline ends. Germline V gives CDR1 KGHSH, CDR2 LQKENI. The CDR3 extends over 13 amino acids. The rearrangement links TRBV18 to TRBJ2-1; D is perhaps TRBD1 (6 bases). This TCR was sampled from a man younger than 35 in good health and CMV-seropositive. Input material: PBMCs. In DNA form, the CDR3 reads TGTGCCAGCTCACCACCAGGGGGAGCATATCAGTTCTTC. The encoded protein is CASSPPGGAYQFF.